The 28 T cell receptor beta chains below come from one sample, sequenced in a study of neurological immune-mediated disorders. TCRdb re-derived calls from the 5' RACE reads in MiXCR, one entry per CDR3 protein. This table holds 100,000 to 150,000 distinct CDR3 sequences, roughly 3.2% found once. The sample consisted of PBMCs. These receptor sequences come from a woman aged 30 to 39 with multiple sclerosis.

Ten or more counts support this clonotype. This chain's CDR3 is CASSLAGGGNYGYTF. As DNA, the CDR3 is TGCGCCAGCAGCCTCGCTGGGGGCGGAAACTATGGCTACACCTTC. The chain uses TRBV5-1 and TRBJ1-2, with a possible D match to TRBD1 (6 bases). Germline V gives CDR1 SGHRS, CDR2 YFSETQ. V was trimmed by 4 bases and J by 2 bases, leaving 15 bases between them. The CDR3 spans 15 residues.

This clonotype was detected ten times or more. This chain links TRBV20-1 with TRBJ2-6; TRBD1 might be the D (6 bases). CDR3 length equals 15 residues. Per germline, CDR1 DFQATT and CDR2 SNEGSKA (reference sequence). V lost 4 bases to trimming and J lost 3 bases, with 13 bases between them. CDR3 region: CSATNREGGANVLTF. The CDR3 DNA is TGCAGTGCTACAAACAGGGAAGGTGGGGCCAACGTCCTGACTTTC.

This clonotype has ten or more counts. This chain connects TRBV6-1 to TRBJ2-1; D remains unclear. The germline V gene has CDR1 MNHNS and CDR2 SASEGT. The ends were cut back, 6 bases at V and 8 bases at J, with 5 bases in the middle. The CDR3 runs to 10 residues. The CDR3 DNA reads TGTGCCAGCAGGGTGGATGAGCAGTTCTTC. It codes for CASRVDEQFF.

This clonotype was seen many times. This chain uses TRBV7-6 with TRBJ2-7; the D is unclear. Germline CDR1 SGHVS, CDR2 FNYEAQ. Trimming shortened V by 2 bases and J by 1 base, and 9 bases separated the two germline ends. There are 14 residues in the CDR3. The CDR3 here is CASSLFPTSYEQYF. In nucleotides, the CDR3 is TGTGCCAGCAGCTTATTCCCTACTTCCTACGAGCAGTACTTC.

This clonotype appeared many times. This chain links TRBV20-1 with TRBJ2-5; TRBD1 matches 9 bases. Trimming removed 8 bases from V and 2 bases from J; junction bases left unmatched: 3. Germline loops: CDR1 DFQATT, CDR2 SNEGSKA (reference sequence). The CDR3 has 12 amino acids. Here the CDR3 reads CSRDRAQETQYF. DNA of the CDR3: TGCAGTCGGGACAGGGCTCAAGAGACCCAGTACTTC.

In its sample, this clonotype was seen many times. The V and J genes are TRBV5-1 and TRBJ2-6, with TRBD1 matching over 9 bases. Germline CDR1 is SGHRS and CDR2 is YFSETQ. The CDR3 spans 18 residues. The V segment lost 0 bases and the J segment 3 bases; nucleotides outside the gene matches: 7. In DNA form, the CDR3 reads TGCGCCAGCAGCTTGGAACTACAGGGGGCTCTTGGGGCCAACGTCCTGACTTTC. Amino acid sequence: CASSLELQGALGANVLTF.

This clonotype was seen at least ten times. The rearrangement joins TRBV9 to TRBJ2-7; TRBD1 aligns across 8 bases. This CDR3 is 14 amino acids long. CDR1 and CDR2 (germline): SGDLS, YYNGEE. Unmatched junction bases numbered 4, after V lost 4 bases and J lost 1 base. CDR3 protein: CASSPRDRSYEQYF. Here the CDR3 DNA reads TGTGCCAGCAGCCCTCGGGACAGGTCCTACGAGCAGTACTTC.

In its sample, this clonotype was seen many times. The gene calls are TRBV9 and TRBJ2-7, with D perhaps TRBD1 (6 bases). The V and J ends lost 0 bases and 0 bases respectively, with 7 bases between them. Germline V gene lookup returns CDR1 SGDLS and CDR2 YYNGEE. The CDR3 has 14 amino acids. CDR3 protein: CASSVEGGSYEQYF. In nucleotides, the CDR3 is TGTGCCAGCAGCGTAGAAGGGGGCTCCTACGAGCAGTACTTC. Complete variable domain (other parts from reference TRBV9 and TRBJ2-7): DSGVTQTPKHLITATGQRVTLRCSPRSGDLSVYWYQQSLDQGLQFLIQYYNGEERAKGNILERFSAQQFPDLHSELNLSSLELGDSALYFCASSVEGGSYEQYFGPGTRLTVT.

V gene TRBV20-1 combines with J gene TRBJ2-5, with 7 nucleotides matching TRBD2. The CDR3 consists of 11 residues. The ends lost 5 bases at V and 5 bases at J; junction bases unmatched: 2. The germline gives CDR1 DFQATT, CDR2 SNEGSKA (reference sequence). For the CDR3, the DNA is TGCAGTGCTGGACTAGGGGAGACCCAGTACTTC. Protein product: CSAGLGETQYF.

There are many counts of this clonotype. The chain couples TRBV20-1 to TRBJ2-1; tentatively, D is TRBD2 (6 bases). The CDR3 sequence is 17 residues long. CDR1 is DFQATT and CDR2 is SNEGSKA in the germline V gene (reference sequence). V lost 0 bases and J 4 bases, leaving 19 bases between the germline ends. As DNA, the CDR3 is TGCAGTGCTAGAGATCCATCTAGCGTAGAAGGGTACAATGAGCAGTTCTTC. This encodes CSARDPSSVEGYNEQFF.

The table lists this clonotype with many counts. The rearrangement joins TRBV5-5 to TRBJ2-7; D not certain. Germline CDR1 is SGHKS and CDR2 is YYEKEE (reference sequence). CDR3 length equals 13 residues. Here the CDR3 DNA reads TGTGCGCCGCAAAGGGTACCCTCCTACGAGCAGTACTTC. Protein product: CAPQRVPSYEQYF.

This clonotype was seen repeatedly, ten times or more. The CDR3 nucleotides read TGTGCCAGCAGCCTAGGGCCAGTTCGAGAGACCCAGTACTTC. It translates to CASSLGPVRETQYF. The chain is built from TRBV7-2 and TRBJ2-5; no reliable D call. Trimming shortened V by 5 bases and J by 4 bases, and 14 bases separated the two germline ends. CDR3 length equals 14 residues. Germline loops: CDR1 SGHTA, CDR2 FQGNSA.

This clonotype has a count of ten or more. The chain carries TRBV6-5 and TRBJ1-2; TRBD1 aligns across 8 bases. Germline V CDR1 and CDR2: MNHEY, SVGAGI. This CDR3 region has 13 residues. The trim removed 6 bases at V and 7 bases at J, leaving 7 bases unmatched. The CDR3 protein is CASRTDRVAGYTF. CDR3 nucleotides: TGTGCCAGCAGAACGGACAGGGTAGCTGGCTACACCTTC.

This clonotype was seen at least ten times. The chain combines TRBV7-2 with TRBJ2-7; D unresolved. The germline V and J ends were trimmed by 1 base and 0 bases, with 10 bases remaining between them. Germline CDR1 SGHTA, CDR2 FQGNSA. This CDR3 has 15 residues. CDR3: CASSLGGLLSYEQYF. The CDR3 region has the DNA TGTGCCAGCAGCTTAGGTGGCCTACTCTCCTACGAGCAGTACTTC.

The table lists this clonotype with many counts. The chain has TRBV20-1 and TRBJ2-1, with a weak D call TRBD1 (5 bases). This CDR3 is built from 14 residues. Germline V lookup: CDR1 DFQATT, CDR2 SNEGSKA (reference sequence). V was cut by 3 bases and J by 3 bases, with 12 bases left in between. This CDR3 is CSASQGRLYNEQFF. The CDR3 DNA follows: TGCAGTGCTAGCCAGGGCCGCCTCTACAATGAGCAGTTCTTC.

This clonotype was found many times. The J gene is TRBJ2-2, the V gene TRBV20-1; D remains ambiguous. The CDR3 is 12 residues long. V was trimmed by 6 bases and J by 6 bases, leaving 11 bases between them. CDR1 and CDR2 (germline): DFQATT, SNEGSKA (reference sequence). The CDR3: CSARRTPGELFF. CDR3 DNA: TGCAGTGCACGACGAACCCCCGGGGAGCTGTTTTTT.

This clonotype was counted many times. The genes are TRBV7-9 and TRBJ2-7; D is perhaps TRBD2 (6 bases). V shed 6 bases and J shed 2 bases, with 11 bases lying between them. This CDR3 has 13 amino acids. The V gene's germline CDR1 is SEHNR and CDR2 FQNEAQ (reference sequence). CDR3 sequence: CASSLPGAYEQYF. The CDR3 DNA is TGTGCCAGCAGTCTCCCGGGGGCCTACGAGCAGTACTTC.

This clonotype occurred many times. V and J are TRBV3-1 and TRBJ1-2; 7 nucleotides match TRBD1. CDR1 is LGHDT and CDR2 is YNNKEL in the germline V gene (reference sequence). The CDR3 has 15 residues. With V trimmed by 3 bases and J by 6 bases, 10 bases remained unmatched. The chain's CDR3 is CASSHGQNRGDGYTF. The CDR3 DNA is TGTGCCAGCAGCCACGGGCAGAACAGGGGCGATGGCTACACCTTC.

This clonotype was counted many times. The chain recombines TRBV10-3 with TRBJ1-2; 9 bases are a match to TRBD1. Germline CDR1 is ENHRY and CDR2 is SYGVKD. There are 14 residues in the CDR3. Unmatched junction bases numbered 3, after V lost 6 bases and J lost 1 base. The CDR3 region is CAISQTGGNYGYTF. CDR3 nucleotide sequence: TGTGCCATCAGCCAGACAGGGGGTAACTATGGCTACACCTTC.

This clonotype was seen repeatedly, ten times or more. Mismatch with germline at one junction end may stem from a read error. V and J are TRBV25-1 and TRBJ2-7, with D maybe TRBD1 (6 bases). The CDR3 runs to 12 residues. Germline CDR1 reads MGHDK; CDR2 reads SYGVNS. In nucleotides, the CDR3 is TGTGCCAGCAGTGAATATACAGGGCCGGCCTTCTTC. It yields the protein CASSEYTGPAFF.

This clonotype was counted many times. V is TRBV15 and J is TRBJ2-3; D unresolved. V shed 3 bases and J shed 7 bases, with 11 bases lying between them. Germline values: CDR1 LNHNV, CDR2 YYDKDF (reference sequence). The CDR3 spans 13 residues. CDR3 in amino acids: CATSSYRTNTQYF. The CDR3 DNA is TGTGCCACCAGCAGTTATAGAACGAATACGCAGTATTTT.

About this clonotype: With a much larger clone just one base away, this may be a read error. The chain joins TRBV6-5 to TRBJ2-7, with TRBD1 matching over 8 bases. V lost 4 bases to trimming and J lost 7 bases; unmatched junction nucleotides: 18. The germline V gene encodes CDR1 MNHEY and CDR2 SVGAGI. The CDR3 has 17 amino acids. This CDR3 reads CASSSRQGTGHTSEQYF. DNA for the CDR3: TGTGCCAGCAGTTCCAGACAGGGGACGGGTCATACGTCTGAGCAGTACTTC.

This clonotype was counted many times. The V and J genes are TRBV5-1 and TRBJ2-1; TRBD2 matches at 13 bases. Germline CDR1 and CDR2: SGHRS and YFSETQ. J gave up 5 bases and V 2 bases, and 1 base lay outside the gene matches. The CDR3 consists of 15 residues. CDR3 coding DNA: TGCGCCAGCAGCTTAGGACTAGCGGGGGACAATGAGCAGTTCTTC. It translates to CASSLGLAGDNEQFF.

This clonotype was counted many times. The CDR3 protein is CASKDRMVGTEAFF. DNA of the CDR3: TGTGCCAGCAAGGACCGCATGGTCGGCACTGAAGCTTTCTTT. J is TRBJ1-1 and V is TRBV6-5; D is undetermined. In germline, CDR1 is MNHEY, CDR2 SVGAGI. This CDR3 spans 14 amino acids. Trimming left V 7 bases short and J 4 bases short, with 16 bases between.

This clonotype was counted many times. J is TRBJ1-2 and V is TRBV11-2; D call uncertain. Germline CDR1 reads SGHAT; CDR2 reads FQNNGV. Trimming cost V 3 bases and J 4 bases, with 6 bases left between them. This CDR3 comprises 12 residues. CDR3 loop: CASSLQPYGYTF. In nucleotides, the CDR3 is TGTGCCAGCAGCTTGCAGCCCTATGGCTACACCTTC.

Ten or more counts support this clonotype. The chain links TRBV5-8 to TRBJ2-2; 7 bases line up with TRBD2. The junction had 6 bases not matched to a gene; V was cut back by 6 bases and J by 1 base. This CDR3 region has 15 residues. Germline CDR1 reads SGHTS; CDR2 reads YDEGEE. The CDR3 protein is CASTLPGGNTGELFF. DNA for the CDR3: TGTGCCAGCACCCTCCCGGGGGGGAACACCGGGGAGCTGTTTTTT.

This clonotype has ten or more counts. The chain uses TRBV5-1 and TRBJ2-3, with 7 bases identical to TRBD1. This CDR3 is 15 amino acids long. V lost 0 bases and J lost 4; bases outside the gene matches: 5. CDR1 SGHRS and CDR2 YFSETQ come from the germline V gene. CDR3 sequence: CASSLGQGIPDTQYF. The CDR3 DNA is TGCGCCAGCAGCTTGGGACAGGGAATCCCAGATACGCAGTATTTT.

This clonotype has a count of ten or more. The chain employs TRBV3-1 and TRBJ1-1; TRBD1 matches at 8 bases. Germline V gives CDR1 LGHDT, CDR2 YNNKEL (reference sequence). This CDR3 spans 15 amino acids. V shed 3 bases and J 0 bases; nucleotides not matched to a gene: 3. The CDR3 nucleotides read TGTGCCAGCAGCCAGGGGACAGGCATGAACACTGAAGCTTTCTTT. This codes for CASSQGTGMNTEAFF.